What follows is one T cell receptor (beta chain) and its context. Its antigen is not yet known. There are no base qualities to consult, and no much larger clone falls within one base. The sample is drawn from a study of CD4 T cells in relation to SARS-CoV-2 and coronaviruses (dated by TCRdb to the early 2020s). Concerning the study at large: In the ViraFEST assay, PBMCs were cultured with antigen for around nine days, after which TCR beta CDR3s were sequenced to identify antigen-specific clonal expansions. The negative reference condition was either a culture with an HIV-1 Nef peptide pool or a culture with no peptide. Shared crossreactive spike epitopes were mapped to their HLA restriction using patient-derived lymphoblastoid cell lines. Memory CD4+ T cell crossreactivity between SARS-CoV-2 and common cold coronavirus spike proteins was assessed at the TCR clonotype level in the study. Samples from three pre-COVID donors and the naive versus memory experiments were sequenced with the Adaptive Biotechnologies TCR-sequencing kit; other data were Illumina-based. For other donors in the study, expansion assays were sequenced with a different, Illumina-based TCR-beta assay.

CD4+ T cells from unexposed donors were collected before the COVID-19 pandemic (2011-2018). After roughly 11 days of culture, CD4+ T cells were isolated with the EasySep CD4+ T cell isolation kit. As cell number allowed, CD4+ T cells from unexposed donors were tested for reactivity to SARS-CoV-2 S and N and to four common cold coronavirus spike pools. PBMCs were cultured at two million per well in IMDM supplemented with 5% human AB serum and 7.5 to 10 IU/ml IL-2. Half of the culture medium was replaced with fresh IL-2-containing medium on days 3 and 7. In general, every peptide culture condition was set up in three replicate wells. The leukapheresis product used for the unexposed donors was purchased from a commercial source. Ficoll-Paque PLUS gradient centrifugation was used to isolate PBMCs from either whole blood or leukapheresis product. PBMCs were either cryopreserved at -140°C or used fresh in the expansion assay. The QIAamp Micro DNA Kit was used to extract genomic DNA from the CD4+ T cells.

CDR1 and CDR2, per the germline V gene, are SGHDT and YYEEEE. Trimming takes 6 bases from V and 0 bases from J, and the germline ends sit 17 bases apart. CDR3 length: 16 amino acids, cysteine to phenylalanine. Only CDR3 DNA remains: 48 bases, in frame from the first base. Library generation was performed with the immunoSEQ multiplex PCR assay. The original pipeline was this. During preprocessing, nonproductive sequences were discarded, as were any CDR3s that did not begin with C, did not end with F or W, or were shorter than 7 amino acids. Antigen-specific clonotypes were called with the MANAFEST web app, based on expansion relative to reference and other culture wells. To be counted as positive, a clone had to show significant expansion compared with the reference culture, at an FDR below 0.05, in 2 of 3 replicate wells. Positive clones also required significant expansion versus all other tandem wells and an odds ratio above 5. Pairwise Levenshtein distance, computed with the stringdist R package after three terminal residues were trimmed from each end, was used as the measure of CDR3 homology. This immuneACCESS table, as held by TCRdb, lists in-frame sequences with V and J called but not all clones. Of the missing ones, under half trace to an unresolved V gene in checked studies; the others have no known cause. That table is the source of V, J and clone size, and D and trimming were worked out from the DNA. Recorded for this sample are about 15,000 clones; more than 75% of them occurred a single time. Roughly 33% of the sample is held by the ten biggest clonotypes.

Paper-wide results and their limitations: Compared with monoreactive clones, crossreactive clones had significantly weaker SARS-CoV-2-driven expansion, a result consistent with antigenic imprinting. Small numbers of patients and of tested TCRs were a limitation of the study. Crossreactivity analysis centred on spike protein, so crossreactivity against other viral proteins was not assessed. No donor contributed both pre-pandemic and post-infection samples, which limited tracing the source of pre-existing responses. Roughly 70% of donors had memory CD4+ clonotypes that crossrecognized SARS-CoV-2 and at least one common cold coronavirus spike.

The sequence was obtained from a human donor in good health. This receptor chain uses TRBV5-6 and TRBJ2-3, with TRBD1 tentatively as D gene (6 bases match). Sequencing input: CD4+ T cells from PBMCs, cultured in vitro. The CDR3 is CASIDSGTFSTDTQYF. The sequenced DNA is TGTGCCAGCATCGATTCCGGGACATTCAGCACAGATACGCAGTATTTT.